These 20 T cell receptor beta chains originate from one sample sequenced in a study of OX40 agonist ivuxolimab in advanced cancers. Repertoires were generated with immunoSEQ multiplex PCR, while TCRdb's copy carries only in-frame clones and drops some. Counted here are tens of thousands of clones, around 90% occurring once; the ten biggest clones make up roughly 0.55%. The sample here was CD4+ or CD8+ T cells sorted from blood, taken in a trial of the OX40 agonist ivuxolimab. The source of these receptors is an adult with an advanced solid tumor such as melanoma, head and neck, liver or kidney cancer.

This clone was observed a few times. V gene TRBV21-1 combines with J gene TRBJ2-2; TRBD1 is taken as the D call from the table, unchecked against the DNA. TRBV21-1 is assigned pseudogene status. This CDR3 has 23 amino acids. CDR3 sequence (DNA): TGTGCCAGCAGTCCTTTTGGGAGGGACAGGGGGTGGGAGAGAGTAGGTTTTACCGGGGAGCTGTTTTTT. Protein: CASSPFGRDRGWERVGFTGELFF.

The V call is TRBV11-2, the J call TRBJ2-7; TRBD1 is a possible D gene (6 bases). V lost 4 bases to trimming and J lost 0 bases, with 22 bases between them. The CDR3 has 18 residues. The V gene's germline CDR1 is SGHAT and CDR2 FQNNGV. The DNA of the CDR3 is TGTGCCAGCAGCTCTGTCACAGGGACCGGGTACAGCTCCTACGAGCAGTACTTC. Translation gives CASSSVTGTGYSSYEQYF. Based on the CDR3 plus reference TRBV11-2 and TRBJ2-7, the full variable domain is EAGVAQSPRYKIIEKRQSVAFWCNPISGHATLYWYQQILGQGPKLLIQFQNNGVVDDSQLPKDRFSAERLKGVDSTLKIQPAKLEDSAVYLCASSSVTGTGYSSYEQYFGPGTRLTVT.

This clone came up once. The genes are TRBV19 and TRBJ2-1; TRBD1 matches at 8 bases. Per germline, CDR1 LNHDA and CDR2 SQIVND (reference sequence). V shed 5 bases, J shed 8 bases, and the junction held 8 bases outside the gene matches. The CDR3 is 14 residues long. The CDR3 protein is CASSRGQVTHEQFF. CDR3 DNA: TGTGCCAGTAGTCGGGGACAGGTTACGCATGAGCAGTTCTTC.

The rearrangement links TRBV5-1 to TRBJ2-7; no firm D call. Trimming left V 1 base short and J 5 bases short, with 7 bases between. The germline gives CDR1 SGHRS, CDR2 YFSETQ. CDR3 size: 12 residues. CDR3 region: CASSLMSNEQYF. Here the CDR3 DNA reads TGCGCCAGCAGCTTGATGTCAAACGAGCAGTACTTC.

The J gene is TRBJ2-5, the V gene TRBV28; D not resolved. This CDR3 has 12 residues. The germline gives CDR1 MDHEN, CDR2 SYDVKM. Between the trimmed V and J ends, which lost 2 bases and 5 bases, there was a span of 6 bases. This CDR3 is CASSLVDETQYF. The CDR3 nucleotides are TGTGCCAGCAGTTTAGTGGACGAGACCCAGTACTTC.

V gene TRBV28 combines with J gene TRBJ2-1; TRBD2 is a possible D gene (5 bases). Deletions cut 7 bases from V and 4 bases from J, with 17 bases between. The CDR3 covers 15 residues. The germline V gene has CDR1 MDHEN and CDR2 SYDVKM. The CDR3 DNA follows: TGTGCCAGCACCCCGACTACCCTCCTGTACAATGAGCAGTTCTTC. Its translation is CASTPTTLLYNEQFF.

The gene calls are TRBV4-3 and TRBJ2-7, with 16 bases lining up with TRBD2. V shed 0 bases, J shed 5 bases, and the junction held 4 bases outside the gene matches. CDR3 length: 17 amino acids. Germline V gives CDR1 LGHNA, CDR2 YSLEER. DNA of the CDR3: TGCGCCAGCAGCCAAGATGGGGGACTAGCGGGAGGGAACGAGCAGTACTTC. Translation gives CASSQDGGLAGGNEQYF.

This clone has just one count. This chain connects TRBV6-1 to TRBJ2-7; 11 nucleotides line up with TRBD2. CDR3 size: 14 residues. CDR1 and CDR2 (germline): MNHNS, SASEGT. The V and J ends lost 6 bases and 4 bases, in that order; junction bases with no gene match: 5. DNA for the CDR3: TGTGCCAGCAGGGAACTAGCGGGAGATTACGAGCAGTACTTC. It specifies CASRELAGDYEQYF.

The chain carries TRBV28 and TRBJ2-7; possibly TRBD1 or TRBD2 for D (5 bases each). Germline V gene data show CDR1 as MDHEN and CDR2 as SYDVKM. V was shortened by 3 bases and J by 3 bases, with 12 bases between the two germline ends. The CDR3 contains 14 residues. CDR3 residues: CASSLSGALYEQYF. For the CDR3, the DNA is TGTGCCAGCAGTTTGTCCGGGGCGCTCTACGAGCAGTACTTC.

The rearrangement uses TRBV9 and TRBJ2-5; TRBD2 agrees at 15 bases. The CDR3 covers 16 residues. Looked up from germline, CDR1 is SGDLS and CDR2 is YYNGEE. Trimming cost V 4 bases and J 5 bases; bases outside gene matches: 6. CDR3 region: CASSRGLAGGWETQYF. CDR3 nucleotides: TGTGCCAGCAGCCGAGGACTAGCGGGAGGGTGGGAGACCCAGTACTTC. Using reference TRBV9 and TRBJ2-5 for the parts outside the CDR3, the full variable domain is DSGVTQTPKHLITATGQRVTLRCSPRSGDLSVYWYQQSLDQGLQFLIQYYNGEERAKGNILERFSAQQFPDLHSELNLSSLELGDSALYFCASSRGLAGGWETQYFGPGTRLLVL.

The rearrangement links TRBV4-1 to TRBJ2-3; D is possibly TRBD2 (6 bases). The CDR3 has 13 residues. The V end lost 0 bases, the J end lost 9 bases, and 10 bases lay between the germline ends. CDR1 is MGHRA, CDR2 YSYEKL, per germline. The CDR3 here is CASSQDVAGTQYF. The CDR3 nucleotides read TGCGCCAGCAGCCAAGACGTTGCGGGGACGCAGTATTTT.

J is TRBJ2-2 and V is TRBV7-3; no clear D gene. The CDR3 length is 14 residues. V was pared by 9 bases and J by 1 base, with 12 bases between. Germline values: CDR1 SGHTA, CDR2 FQGTGA. CDR3 coding DNA: TGTGCCAGTAGGCGGCAGGTGAACACCGGGGAGCTGTTTTTT. This sequence encodes CASRRQVNTGELFF. Full variable domain (remainder filled in from reference TRBV7-3 and TRBJ2-2): GAGVSQTPSNKVTEKGKYVELRCDPISGHTALYWYRQSLGQGPEFLIYFQGTGAADDSGLPNDRFFAVRPEGSVSTLKIQRTERGDSAVYLCASRRQVNTGELFFGEGSRLTVL.

This rearrangement joins TRBV15 to TRBJ2-3; D is unclear. Per germline, CDR1 LNHNV and CDR2 YYDKDF (reference sequence). The V gene lost 1 base and the J gene lost 0 bases, with 5 bases spanning the gap. The CDR3 is 14 residues long. CDR3 amino acids: CATSRGTSTDTQYF. DNA for the CDR3: TGTGCCACCAGCAGAGGGACCAGCACAGATACGCAGTATTTT.

The chain couples TRBV5-4 to TRBJ2-5; D may be TRBD1 (5 bases). This CDR3 contains 12 residues. Trimming pared 4 bases from V and 4 bases from J, leaving 8 bases between. Germline-derived CDR1 and CDR2 are SGHNT and YYREEE (reference sequence). The CDR3 nucleotides read TGTGCCAGCAGCGGGGCCGGAGAGACCCAGTACTTC. Its translation: CASSGAGETQYF.

The chain joins TRBV19 to TRBJ2-5; 9 bases agree with TRBD1. CDR3 size: 12 residues. After removal of 6 bases from V and 5 bases from J, the junction contained 1 base not matched to a gene. From germline, CDR1 is LNHDA and CDR2 SQIVND (reference sequence). CDR3 residues: CASSGQGETQYF. The CDR3 DNA reads TGTGCCAGTAGCGGACAGGGGGAGACCCAGTACTTC.

The chain is built from TRBV20-1 and TRBJ2-1; D is uncertain. V lost 7 bases and J lost 4, with 8 bases in between. The CDR3 extends over 11 amino acids. Looked up from germline, CDR1 is DFQATT and CDR2 is SNEGSKA (reference sequence). The CDR3 protein is CSGHGYNEQFF. The DNA for the CDR3 is TGCAGTGGGCACGGTTACAATGAGCAGTTCTTC.

The rearrangement links TRBV9 to TRBJ1-2; 11 nucleotides align to TRBD1. The CDR3 is 16 residues long. Trimming at V came to 0 bases and at J to 4 bases, leaving 5 bases not matched to a gene. CDR1 is SGDLS and CDR2 is YYNGEE in the germline V gene. This chain's CDR3 is CASSVGTGGWGYGYTF. The CDR3 bases are TGTGCCAGCAGCGTAGGGACAGGGGGCTGGGGCTATGGCTACACCTTC.

V is TRBV6-5 and J is TRBJ1-4; no firm D call. CDR1 is MNHEY and CDR2 is SVGAGI in the germline V gene. CDR3 length: 14 residues. The V end lost 2 bases, the J end lost 3 bases, and 7 bases lay between the germline ends. The CDR3 coding sequence is TGTGCCAGCAGTTACGGAGCGTCTAATGAAAAACTGTTTTTT. It codes for CASSYGASNEKLFF.

This rearrangement joins TRBV27 to TRBJ2-7, with D perhaps being TRBD1 or TRBD2 (5 bases each). Germline V gene lookup returns CDR1 MNHEY and CDR2 SMNVEV (reference sequence). Trimming stripped 8 bases from V and 0 bases from J, with 14 bases between. This CDR3 spans 14 amino acids. The chain's CDR3 is CASGPWGTSYEQYF. The CDR3 DNA follows: TGTGCCAGCGGACCCTGGGGGACCTCCTACGAGCAGTACTTC.

V is TRBV28 and J is TRBJ2-7, with TRBD2 matching over 7 bases. The V and J ends lost 6 bases and 1 base, in that order; junction bases with no gene match: 12. The CDR3 contains 16 residues. Germline V gene data show CDR1 as MDHEN and CDR2 as SYDVKM. CDR3 DNA sequence: TGTGCCAGCAGCTCCTCGGGGCAGGGAGGGTCCTACGAGCAGTACTTC. This codes for CASSSSGQGGSYEQYF.